This T cell receptor beta chain was retrieved from a study of cytomegalovirus exposure and HLA in healthy donors. The CDR3 is made up of 16 amino acids. CDR1 and CDR2 from the germline V gene are SEHNR and FQNEAQ (reference sequence). Trimming took 5 bases from V and 7 from J, leaving 18 bases between them. Amplification used 60 Vbeta primers and 13 Jbeta primers. Method: immunoSEQ multiplex PCR; TCRdb's copy keeps in-frame clones and lacks some. Here the sample spans 100,000 to 150,000 clones, 55% to 75% being singletons. On this clone: Its cognate antigen is unknown.

Study-wide findings and caveats: A later analysis found that most CMV-associated TCR beta chains appeared HLA-restricted.

The clonotype originates from a man aged 30 to 39 in good health and CMV-seronegative. The specimen was PBMCs. The genes are TRBV7-9 and TRBJ1-6; the D gene is possibly TRBD1 (6 bases). CDR3 loop: CASSQSGAGVNSPLHF. The CDR3 DNA reads as TGTGCCAGCAGCCAATCAGGGGCAGGGGTAAATTCACCCCTCCACTTT.